These 29 T cell receptor beta chains were all obtained from the same sample, sequenced in a study of beta chain features in type 1 diabetes. The study reverse transcribed the entire isolated RNA, so it sequenced expressed TCRB transcripts. Repertoires were generated with immunoSEQ multiplex PCR, while TCRdb's copy carries only in-frame clones and drops some. The repertoire consists of 600,000 to 650,000 clones, with about 14% occurring once and the leading ten covering about 0.093%. Sequencing was carried out using naive CD4+ T cells from blood. Receptors were obtained from a man aged 18 to 30 in good health.

The chain combines TRBV7-2 with TRBJ2-1, with D perhaps matching TRBD1 or TRBD2 (6 bases each). The V end lost 6 bases, the J end lost 11 bases, and 14 bases lay between the germline ends. CDR3 size: 12 residues. Germline CDR1 is SGHTA and CDR2 is FQGNSA. The CDR3 region has the DNA TGTGCCAGCAGTTTTACAGGGACTCAGCAGTTCTTC. This gives the protein CASSFTGTQQFF.

In its sample, this clone was seen a few times. The V and J genes are TRBV6-1 and TRBJ2-7, with D perhaps matching TRBD2 (5 bases). Trimming removed 7 bases from V and 6 bases from J, with 7 bases in between. Germline V gives CDR1 MNHNS, CDR2 SASEGT. The CDR3 has 10 residues. The CDR3 DNA reads as TGTGCCAGCATCGAGGGCGAGCAGTACTTC. It codes for CASIEGEQYF.

This rearrangement joins TRBV7-8 to TRBJ2-7; 10 nucleotides align to TRBD1. CDR3 size: 15 residues. Germline CDR1 is SGHVS and CDR2 is FQNEAQ. After removal of 3 bases from V and 4 bases from J, the junction contained 6 bases not matched to a gene. This CDR3 is CASSFMGQGRYEQYF. The DNA of the CDR3 is TGTGCCAGCAGCTTTATGGGACAGGGGAGGTACGAGCAGTACTTC.

This clone was detected many times. This chain uses TRBV9 with TRBJ1-4, with 8 bases identical to TRBD1. This CDR3 region has 15 residues. Germline loops: CDR1 SGDLS, CDR2 YYNGEE. Trimming cost V 4 bases and J 8 bases; bases outside gene matches: 10. This CDR3 is CASSPFGQGEEKLFF. CDR3 DNA: TGTGCCAGCAGCCCTTTCGGACAGGGTGAAGAAAAACTGTTTTTT. The entire variable domain, with the rest obtained from reference TRBV9 and TRBJ1-4, is as follows: DSGVTQTPKHLITATGQRVTLRCSPRSGDLSVYWYQQSLDQGLQFLIQYYNGEERAKGNILERFSAQQFPDLHSELNLSSLELGDSALYFCASSPFGQGEEKLFFGSGTQLSVL.

There are a few counts of this clone. Other DNA sequences within the sample encode an identical CDR3. The J gene is TRBJ1-5, the V gene TRBV28; D not certain. The V and J ends lost 6 bases and 3 bases respectively, with 6 bases between them. Germline values: CDR1 MDHEN, CDR2 SYDVKM. The CDR3 has 12 amino acids. CDR3: CASRRSNQPQHF. DNA for the CDR3: TGTGCCAGCAGACGGTCCAATCAGCCCCAGCATTTT.

This clone was seen a handful of times. This chain joins TRBV2 and TRBJ2-5, with D possibly matching TRBD2 (7 bases). This CDR3 region has 15 residues. The V and J ends lost 4 bases and 4 bases respectively, with 16 bases between them. Germline V gives CDR1 SNHLY, CDR2 FYNNEI. The CDR3 region is CASSGTGGKGETQYF. The CDR3 nucleotides read TGTGCCAGCAGTGGTACGGGGGGCAAGGGAGAGACCCAGTACTTC. The full variable domain, in which reference TRBV2 and TRBJ2-5 provide the parts outside the CDR3, is EPEVTQTPSHQVTQMGQEVILRCVPISNHLYFYWYRQILGQKVEFLVSFYNNEISEKSEIFDDQFSVERPDGSNFTLKIRSTKLEDSAMYFCASSGTGGKGETQYFGPGTRLLVL.

The chain is built from TRBV15 and TRBJ1-5, with 8 bases identical to TRBD1. V trimming: 5 bases; J trimming: 1 base; junction bases outside the gene matches: 4. This CDR3 spans 15 amino acids. Germline V CDR1 and CDR2: LNHNV, YYDKDF (reference sequence). The CDR3: CATSQGAGSNQPQHF. The CDR3 DNA sequence: TGTGCCACCAGCCAGGGGGCTGGGAGCAATCAGCCCCAGCATTTT.

This clone was detected once. The chain uses TRBV6-5 and TRBJ1-5; TRBD1 might be the D (5 bases). Trimming stripped 6 bases from V and 5 bases from J, with 11 bases between. CDR3 length: 13 residues. Germline lookup yields CDR1 MNHEY and CDR2 SVGAGI. CDR3 amino acids: CASSARQYQPQHF. The CDR3 bases are TGTGCCAGCAGCGCACGACAGTATCAGCCCCAGCATTTT.

The CDR3 reads CASSRTGLAKNIQYF. CDR3 sequence (DNA): TGTGCCAGCAGCCGGACAGGGCTAGCCAAAAACATTCAGTACTTC. The J gene is TRBJ2-4, the V gene TRBV27; 8 bases line up with TRBD1. CDR1 is MNHEY, CDR2 SMNVEV, per germline (reference sequence). Trimming cost V 6 bases and J 0 bases; bases outside gene matches: 4. The CDR3 is made up of 15 amino acids.

The chain couples TRBV10-3 to TRBJ2-2, with D maybe TRBD1 (5 bases). The V gene lost 9 bases and the J gene lost 1 base, with 15 bases spanning the gap. The CDR3 contains 15 residues. Germline CDR1 ENHRY, CDR2 SYGVKD. The CDR3 region has the DNA TGTGCCATGGGATCCAGGGATCAGAACACCGGGGAGCTGTTTTTT. This sequence encodes CAMGSRDQNTGELFF.

V is TRBV7-2 and J is TRBJ1-1; D is unresolved. Germline-derived CDR1 and CDR2 are SGHTA and FQGNSA. The CDR3 length is 14 residues. The V and J ends lost 4 bases and 1 base respectively, with 10 bases between them. CDR3 DNA: TGTGCCAGCAGCTCGGTGGGAGCGAACACTGAAGCTTTCTTT. Translating gives CASSSVGANTEAFF. Combining the CDR3 with reference TRBV7-2 and TRBJ1-1 gives the whole variable domain GAGVSQSPSNKVTEKGKDVELRCDPISGHTALYWYRQSLGQGLEFLIYFQGNSAPDKSGLPSDRFSAERTGGSVSTLTIQRTQQEDSAVYLCASSSVGANTEAFFGQGTRLTVV.

V usage is TRBV7-8 and J usage is TRBJ2-7; 8 positions agree with TRBD1. The CDR3 runs 17 residues. Per the germline V gene, CDR1 is SGHVS and CDR2 is FQNEAQ. V lost 3 bases, J lost 0 bases, and 10 bases stayed unmatched. The CDR3: CASSFTRGDRNSYEQYF. The CDR3 nucleotides read TGTGCCAGCAGCTTTACGAGGGGGGACAGGAACTCCTACGAGCAGTACTTC.

The sample holds a few counts of this clone. Other nucleotide sequences from this sample produce the same CDR3. The V and J genes are TRBV7-9 and TRBJ1-5; 9 bases are a match to TRBD1. J gave up 3 bases and V 5 bases, and 5 bases lay outside the gene matches. This CDR3 is 15 amino acids long. Germline CDR1 and CDR2: SEHNR and FQNEAQ (reference sequence). The CDR3 here is CASSPGQGINQPQHF. The CDR3 nucleotides are TGTGCCAGCAGCCCGGGACAGGGTATCAATCAGCCCCAGCATTTT.

The chain combines TRBV4-1 with TRBJ1-2; the D is unclear. This CDR3 region has 15 residues. V shed 2 bases and J shed 5 bases, with 15 bases lying between them. The germline V gene has CDR1 MGHRA and CDR2 YSYEKL. CDR3 amino acids: CASSQPTNSGYGYTF. In DNA, the CDR3 is TGCGCCAGCAGCCAACCAACTAACTCGGGGTATGGCTACACCTTC.

The rearrangement uses TRBV11-1 and TRBJ1-2; no clear D. The germline V and J ends were trimmed by 5 bases and 4 bases, with 8 bases remaining between them. Germline CDR1 and CDR2: SGHAT and FQDESV (reference sequence). This CDR3 is 12 amino acids long. The CDR3 DNA reads as TGTGCCAGCAGCGCTTACAGCTATGGCTACACCTTC. Amino acids: CASSAYSYGYTF.

This clone has more than one count but fewer than ten. The chain joins TRBV7-9 to TRBJ2-7; either TRBD1 or TRBD2 may fit D (6 bases each). This CDR3 is 15 amino acids long. Germline lookup yields CDR1 SEHNR and CDR2 FQNEAQ (reference sequence). Trimming left V 1 base short and J 0 bases short, with 10 bases between. In DNA form, the CDR3 reads TGTGCCAGCAGCTTAGAACGGGGGCCCTCCTACGAGCAGTACTTC. Its protein product is CASSLERGPSYEQYF.

The chain recombines TRBV7-2 with TRBJ2-5; maybe TRBD1 (5 bases). V gave up 1 base and J gave up 9 bases, with 15 bases separating them. The CDR3 runs 14 residues. Per germline, CDR1 SGHTA and CDR2 FQGNSA. Written as DNA, the CDR3 is TGTGCCAGCAGCTTAGGAGAGTGGATGGGGCCCCAGTACTTC. This encodes CASSLGEWMGPQYF.

This clone was counted between two and nine times. V and J are TRBV5-6 and TRBJ1-2; 7 positions agree with TRBD1. Germline V gene lookup returns CDR1 SGHDT and CDR2 YYEEEE. With V trimmed by 4 bases and J by 4 bases, 4 bases remained unmatched. The CDR3 loop spans 13 amino acids. The CDR3: CASSQRGPYGYTF. The CDR3 bases are TGTGCCAGCAGCCAGAGGGGGCCCTATGGCTACACCTTC.

The table lists this clone with a few counts. This chain connects TRBV4-3 to TRBJ2-7; no reliable D call. From germline, CDR1 is LGHNA and CDR2 YSLEER. The germline V and J ends were trimmed by 0 bases and 2 bases, with 17 bases remaining between them. The CDR3 has 17 residues. Here the CDR3 reads CASSQDRTAAGPYEQYF. The CDR3 DNA reads as TGCGCCAGCAGCCAAGATAGGACGGCCGCCGGGCCCTACGAGCAGTACTTC.

In this sample, this clone turned up a few times. The rearrangement uses TRBV6-5 and TRBJ1-6, with a weak D call TRBD1 (5 bases). The CDR3 extends over 14 amino acids. Trimming removed 6 bases at V and 10 bases at J, with 16 bases between. Germline-derived CDR1 and CDR2 are MNHEY and SVGAGI. The CDR3 region has the DNA TGTGCCAGCAGACAAGGGACGGGAGGCTCACCCCTCCACTTT. Amino acid sequence: CASRQGTGGSPLHF.

The chain employs TRBV12-2 and TRBJ2-1. TRBV12-2 is assigned pseudogene status. The CDR3 has 15 amino acids. The CDR3 reads CASRSRAPSYNEQFF. Written as DNA, the CDR3 is TGTGCAAGTCGCAGCCGGGCTCCCTCCTACAATGAGCAGTTCTTC.

This clone was observed a handful of times. The chain links TRBV27 to TRBJ2-7; 9 bases agree with TRBD1. The CDR3 spans 19 residues. J gave up 1 base and V 0 bases, and 13 bases lay outside the gene matches. Looked up from germline, CDR1 is MNHEY and CDR2 is SMNVEV (reference sequence). The CDR3 sequence: CASSLSSPYRGLNSYEQYF. CDR3 DNA sequence: TGTGCCAGCAGTTTATCGAGTCCCTACAGGGGGCTCAATTCCTACGAGCAGTACTTC.

V is TRBV27 and J is TRBJ2-5; D possibly corresponds to TRBD2 (6 bases). Deletions cut 5 bases from V and 2 bases from J, with 9 bases between. Germline values: CDR1 MNHEY, CDR2 SMNVEV (reference sequence). The CDR3 totals 13 residues. The CDR3 nucleotides read TGTGCCAGCAGTCGGGACTTGCAAGAGACCCAGTACTTC. It encodes CASSRDLQETQYF.

The rearrangement links TRBV7-2 to TRBJ2-1, with D possibly being TRBD2 (5 bases). Germline CDR1 reads SGHTA; CDR2 reads FQGNSA. The CDR3 has 15 amino acids. V shed 4 bases and J shed 0 bases, with 10 bases lying between them. DNA of the CDR3: TGTGCCAGCAGCTCGGACTCGAACTCCTACAATGAGCAGTTCTTC. It is translated as CASSSDSNSYNEQFF.

The rearrangement uses TRBV25-1 and TRBJ2-2; weak D call: TRBD2 (5 bases). This CDR3 spans 17 amino acids. Per germline, CDR1 MGHDK and CDR2 SYGVNS. V lost 3 bases and J 7 bases, leaving 21 bases between the germline ends. Written as DNA, the CDR3 is TGTGCCAGCAGTGATCCTAACTCGTATCGGGGTTACGGGGAGCTGTTTTTT. It translates to CASSDPNSYRGYGELFF.

This clone was recorded a few times. The CDR3 nucleotides read TGTGCCAGCAGCTCCCCGTACCAGGGTATCACGAACACTGAAGCTTTCTTT. Translation: CASSSPYQGITNTEAFF. The genes are TRBV7-9 and TRBJ1-1; perhaps TRBD1 as D (5 bases). V was clipped by 4 bases and J by 1 base, with 19 bases between them. Per the germline V gene, CDR1 is SEHNR and CDR2 is FQNEAQ (reference sequence). The CDR3 runs to 17 residues.

V usage is TRBV9 and J usage is TRBJ2-3; 8 nucleotides line up with TRBD2. Trimming cost V 3 bases and J 0 bases; bases outside gene matches: 6. The germline gives CDR1 SGDLS, CDR2 YYNGEE. The CDR3 has 16 amino acids. Here the CDR3 DNA reads TGTGCCAGCAGCGCGAGCGGGGGCGGAAGCACAGATACGCAGTATTTT. Protein sequence: CASSASGGGSTDTQYF. The entire variable domain, with the rest obtained from reference TRBV9 and TRBJ2-3, is as follows: DSGVTQTPKHLITATGQRVTLRCSPRSGDLSVYWYQQSLDQGLQFLIQYYNGEERAKGNILERFSAQQFPDLHSELNLSSLELGDSALYFCASSASGGGSTDTQYFGPGTRLTVL.

The rearrangement joins TRBV13 to TRBJ2-7; 8 nucleotides agree with TRBD2. The CDR3 has 16 amino acids. V was pared by 1 base and J by 7 bases, with 12 bases of the junction left unmatched. Germline assignment: CDR1 PRHDT and CDR2 FYEKMQ (reference sequence). The CDR3 DNA reads as TGTGCCAGCAGCTTAGTAGCGGGGCTCCGGAGAGGTGAGCAGTACTTC. This gives the protein CASSLVAGLRRGEQYF.

This clone came up a few times. The genes are TRBV5-6 and TRBJ2-5; the D call may be TRBD1 or TRBD2 (5 bases each). Looked up from germline, CDR1 is SGHDT and CDR2 is YYEEEE. V lost 3 bases and J lost 4, with 13 bases in between. The CDR3 extends over 14 amino acids. The DNA of the CDR3 is TGTGCCAGCAGCTCCCGGGGCGGCCGAGAGACCCAGTACTTC. It encodes CASSSRGGRETQYF.